The clone carrying this T cell receptor (beta chain) came up many times. This record belongs to a study of regulatory T cells in long-lasting Graves disease. Looking at the study overall: Newly diagnosed Graves' patients took antithyroid drugs under 3 months.

The time point: newly diagnosed GD, antithyroid drugs for less than 3 months. Generation of the TCR library employed RNA extracted from PBMCs. The TCR beta library used iRepertoire HTBI primers with Arm-PCR amplification of CDR3. MiXCR, applied by TCRdb to the multiplex PCR reads, yields one record per CDR3 protein. The table records 500,000 or so distinct CDR3 sequences, 15% to 20% of them present only once. Germline CDR1 and CDR2: LNHDA and SQIVND (reference sequence). The V gene end was trimmed by 7 bases and the J gene end by 7 bases; junction bases not matched to a gene: 6. The CDR3 consists of 13 residues. These sequences were also reported in another study, on T cells in Graves' hyperthyroidism and ophthalmopathy.

This chain links TRBV19 with TRBJ1-2; TRBD1 aligns across 10 bases. The origin of this receptor is a woman aged 35-60 years with Graves disease. The starting material was peripheral blood mononuclear cells (PBMCs), obtained at new diagnosis, from a patient treated with antithyroid drugs. The CDR3 sequence is CASTPGTGAGYTF. DNA for the CDR3: TGTGCCAGTACCCCGGGGACAGGGGCTGGCTACACCTTC.